These 26 T cell receptor beta chains were all obtained from the same sample, sequenced in a study of blood T cell repertoires in COVID-19. Libraries were prepared by immunoSEQ multiplex PCR; TCRdb keeps only in-frame clonotypes and omits some of them. The data contain some 110,000 clones, roughly 90% of them singletons. The sequencing sample was made of peripheral blood. All receptors come from a human donor in a cohort sampled during active COVID-19.

J is TRBJ1-2 and V is TRBV6-5, with 7 bases fitting TRBD1. CDR1 MNHEY and CDR2 SVGAGI come from the germline V gene. Unmatched junction bases numbered 9, after V lost 5 bases and J lost 6 bases. The CDR3 sequence is 14 residues long. The CDR3 sequence: CASSLHDRVDGYTF. CDR3 nucleotides: TGTGCCAGCAGTCTACATGACAGGGTGGATGGCTACACCTTC.

The rearrangement links TRBV24-1 to TRBJ1-1, with 9 bases aligning to TRBD1. V trimming: 4 bases; J trimming: 6 bases; junction bases outside the gene matches: 8. Germline V lookup: CDR1 KGHDR, CDR2 SFDVKD. The CDR3 contains 15 residues. DNA for the CDR3: TGTGCCACCAGTGAAGCTACAGGGGGCATCGCTGAAGCTTTCTTT. Residues: CATSEATGGIAEAFF.

The V and J genes are TRBV11-3 and TRBJ2-3; TRBD2 aligns across 8 bases. CDR3 length equals 15 residues. Germline lookup yields CDR1 SGHNT and CDR2 YENEEA. J was trimmed by 4 bases and V by 2 bases; bases with no gene match: 5. This CDR3 is CASSLRSGRSDTQYF. The CDR3 region has the DNA TGTGCCAGCAGCTTAAGGAGCGGGAGATCAGATACGCAGTATTTT.

V and J are TRBV3-1 (or the pseudogene TRBV3-2) and TRBJ1-1; D is unresolved. With 2 bases removed from V and 1 base from J, the gap between germline ends came to 8 bases. Per the germline V gene, CDR1 is LGHDT and CDR2 is YNNKEL (reference sequence). The CDR3 runs to 14 residues. CDR3 in amino acids: CASSQPGENTEAFF. The CDR3 nucleotides are TGTGCCAGCAGCCAACCGGGAGAGAACACTGAAGCTTTCTTT.

This chain joins TRBV28 and TRBJ1-5, with a possible D match to TRBD1 (5 bases). This CDR3 has 16 amino acids. Trimming stripped 7 bases from V and 6 bases from J, with 22 bases between. The germline V gene has CDR1 MDHEN and CDR2 SYDVKM. CDR3 DNA sequence: TGTGCCAGCATAGGGGATACCCCTCGGAATAGTCAGCCCCAGCATTTT. This translates into CASIGDTPRNSQPQHF.

A remark on this clone: The DNA is omitted, as the CDR3 cannot be located on it reliably, and the CDR3 follows TCRdb's listing. The CDR3 sequence is CASSKGDRAYLCSYNEQFF. This chain uses TRBV21-1 with TRBJ2-1; TRBD1, the table's D call, was not compared with the DNA. TRBV21-1 is described as a pseudogene. With termini counted, the CDR3 has 19 amino acids.

This chain links TRBV7-8 with TRBJ1-2; 9 nucleotides match TRBD1. The CDR3 spans 14 residues. Per germline, CDR1 SGHVS and CDR2 FQNEAQ. Trimming removed 4 bases from V and 7 bases from J; junction bases left unmatched: 7. CDR3 in amino acids: CASSSVQGAFGYTF. The CDR3 DNA reads TGTGCCAGCAGCTCCGTACAGGGGGCGTTTGGCTACACCTTC.

The chain uses TRBV3-1 (or the pseudogene TRBV3-2) and TRBJ1-1; D may be TRBD1 (6 bases). The CDR3 consists of 13 residues. Germline V CDR1 and CDR2: LGHDT, YNNKEL (reference sequence). Trimming removed 0 bases at V and 5 bases at J, with 7 bases between. The DNA for the CDR3 is TGTGCCAGCAGCCAAGACAGGGGAACTGAAGCTTTCTTT. It encodes CASSQDRGTEAFF.

The gene calls are TRBV28 and TRBJ1-5, with 7 nucleotides matching TRBD1. Germline-derived CDR1 and CDR2 are MDHEN and SYDVKM. V was pared by 4 bases and J by 5 bases, with 8 bases of the junction left unmatched. The length of the CDR3 is 15 residues. The CDR3: CASSSRSRGDQPQHF. The CDR3 region has the DNA TGTGCCAGCAGTTCTCGATCCAGGGGGGATCAGCCCCAGCATTTT.

The chain is built from TRBV5-1 and TRBJ2-1, with D possibly matching TRBD1 (6 bases). Germline V gives CDR1 SGHRS, CDR2 YFSETQ. Trimming pared 0 bases from V and 8 bases from J, leaving 15 bases between. The CDR3 totals 15 residues. The CDR3 is CASSLEQGFSDEQFF. CDR3 coding DNA: TGCGCCAGCAGCTTGGAACAGGGATTTAGCGATGAGCAGTTCTTC.

V and J are TRBV30 and TRBJ1-2; 8 positions match TRBD1. Germline values: CDR1 GTSNPN, CDR2 SVGIG (reference sequence). V shed 1 base, J shed 2 bases, and the junction held 0 bases outside the gene matches. The CDR3 is 13 residues long. CDR3 sequence: CAWSGQGNYGYTF. As DNA, the CDR3 is TGTGCCTGGAGTGGACAGGGGAACTATGGCTACACCTTC.

The DNA for the CDR3 is TGTGCCAGCAGTAACAGACAGGCCCTCCAGTACTTC. This translates into CASSNRQALQYF. The gene calls are TRBV2 and TRBJ2-7, with D perhaps TRBD1 (6 bases). V dropped 5 bases and J dropped 10 bases, with 15 bases sitting between them. Germline V gene data show CDR1 as SNHLY and CDR2 as FYNNEI. The CDR3 extends over 12 amino acids.

This rearrangement joins TRBV6-6 to TRBJ1-3; no clear D. Germline CDR1 and CDR2: MNHNY and SVGAGI (reference sequence). Trimming cost V 5 bases and J 4 bases, with 21 bases left between them. The CDR3 extends over 17 amino acids. The CDR3 bases are TGTGCCAGCAGTCCCGCGGGGTTCGGGTTTCGGGGAAACACCATATATTTT. Translation gives CASSPAGFGFRGNTIYF.

CDR3 in DNA: TGTGCCAGCGGAACTAGCGACACAGATACGCAGTATTTT. Its translation: CASGTSDTDTQYF. The chain carries TRBV9 and TRBJ2-3; 7 bases fit TRBD2. Looked up from germline, CDR1 is SGDLS and CDR2 is YYNGEE. The CDR3 consists of 13 residues. V shed 7 bases, J shed 2 bases, and the junction held 4 bases outside the gene matches.

The chain links TRBV28 to TRBJ2-5, with 7 bases matching TRBD2. CDR1 and CDR2 (germline): MDHEN, SYDVKM. This CDR3 is 15 amino acids long. The junction had 5 bases not matched to a gene; V was cut back by 3 bases and J by 1 base. The CDR3 DNA reads as TGTGCCAGCAGTTTCTACTCTAGCGGCCAAGAGACCCAGTACTTC. Translated: CASSFYSSGQETQYF.

The chain is built from TRBV19 and TRBJ2-3; D is possibly TRBD1 (6 bases). V lost 4 bases to trimming and J lost 2 bases, with 13 bases between them. This CDR3 spans 15 amino acids. Germline CDR1 LNHDA, CDR2 SQIVND (reference sequence). This CDR3 reads CASSSRDTYTDTQYF. The CDR3 region has the DNA TGTGCCAGTAGTAGCCGGGACACCTACACAGATACGCAGTATTTT.

The chain joins TRBV5-1 to TRBJ1-1; a possible D gene is TRBD1 (6 bases). The CDR3 consists of 15 residues. Trimming removed 0 bases at V and 4 bases at J, with 13 bases between. Germline CDR1 and CDR2: SGHRS and YFSETQ. CDR3 bases: TGCGCCAGCAGCTTGGGGGGGGGCCGGGCCACTGAAGCTTTCTTT. It encodes CASSLGGGRATEAFF.

This chain connects TRBV18 to TRBJ1-1; 9 positions agree with TRBD1. Unmatched junction bases numbered 5, after V lost 2 bases and J lost 1 base. The CDR3 loop spans 16 amino acids. Looked up from germline, CDR1 is KGHSH and CDR2 is LQKENI. CDR3 nucleotide sequence: TGTGCCAGCTCACCAAACAGGGGGCGTGGGAACACTGAAGCTTTCTTT. It yields the protein CASSPNRGRGNTEAFF.

The J gene is TRBJ2-7, the V gene TRBV5-1; the D is unclear. The CDR3 runs to 12 residues. Trimming took 4 bases from V and 2 from J, leaving 7 bases between them. Germline V gene lookup returns CDR1 SGHRS and CDR2 YFSETQ. This chain's CDR3 is CASSPHTYEQYF. CDR3 nucleotides: TGCGCCAGCAGCCCCCACACCTACGAGCAGTACTTC.

The V and J genes are TRBV11-2 and TRBJ1-4; D remains ambiguous. Germline lookup yields CDR1 SGHAT and CDR2 FQNNGV. The CDR3 runs to 16 residues. Trimming pared 3 bases from V and 7 bases from J, leaving 18 bases between. The CDR3 is CASSLGSGYRGEKLFF. The CDR3 DNA reads as TGTGCCAGCAGCTTGGGGAGTGGGTATCGTGGTGAAAAACTGTTTTTT.

This rearrangement joins TRBV12-5 to TRBJ1-1; D unclear. Germline CDR1 and CDR2: LGHNT and FRNRAP. Trimming took off 7 bases at V and 1 base at J, with 13 bases between the two ends. The CDR3 sequence is 14 residues long. The CDR3 sequence: CASAPPPGNTEAFF. Written as DNA, the CDR3 is TGTGCTAGTGCCCCGCCACCAGGGAACACTGAAGCTTTCTTT.

This clone showed up just once. The genes are TRBV28 and TRBJ2-3; D remains unclear. This CDR3 has 13 residues. Germline V lookup: CDR1 MDHEN, CDR2 SYDVKM. V was clipped by 6 bases and J by 0 bases, with 7 bases between them. DNA of the CDR3: TGTGCCAGCAGCCGACTCAGCACAGATACGCAGTATTTT. Translation gives CASSRLSTDTQYF.

CDR3 protein: CASTGGGASTDTQYF. The CDR3, as DNA: TGCGCCAGCACAGGCGGGGGGGCCTCCACAGATACGCAGTATTTT. The chain uses TRBV5-1 and TRBJ2-3; TRBD2 matches at 9 bases. The CDR3 runs 15 residues. The V gene end was trimmed by 6 bases and the J gene end by 2 bases; junction bases not matched to a gene: 7. Germline V gene sequence: CDR1 SGHRS, CDR2 YFSETQ.

This chain connects TRBV3-1 (or the pseudogene TRBV3-2) to TRBJ1-1; possible D gene TRBD1, 5 bases. Germline V lookup: CDR1 LGHDT, CDR2 YNNKEL (reference sequence). This CDR3 spans 13 amino acids. V was pared by 8 bases and J by 5 bases, with 15 bases between. For the CDR3, the DNA is TGTGCCAGCGACCAAGGGAAGGGGACTGAAGCTTTCTTT. The encoded protein is CASDQGKGTEAFF.

The chain couples TRBV27 to TRBJ2-1; 9 bases fit TRBD1. The CDR3 has 15 amino acids. V shed 6 bases, J shed 10 bases, and the junction held 13 bases outside the gene matches. The germline V gene encodes CDR1 MNHEY and CDR2 SMNVEV (reference sequence). DNA of the CDR3: TGTGCCAGCAGCCTCCCGGGACAGGGACGAGGCGAGCAGTTCTTC. Protein: CASSLPGQGRGEQFF.

J is TRBJ1-5 and V is TRBV2; tentative D call: TRBD1 (6 bases). The CDR3 consists of 14 residues. The V end lost 8 bases, the J end lost 7 bases, and 18 bases lay between the germline ends. Germline-derived CDR1 and CDR2 are SNHLY and FYNNEI. The CDR3 DNA sequence: TGTGCCAGCCGAAAAGGGGGGGGTGACCAGCCCCAGCATTTT. Translated, it gives CASRKGGGDQPQHF.